These 29 T cell receptor beta chains were sequenced from one sample in a study of OX40 agonist ivuxolimab in advanced cancers. Some clones are missing from TCRdb's copy, which holds only in-frame ones; the method was immunoSEQ multiplex PCR. Among 55,000 or so clones listed, about nine tenths were seen once. Sample: CD4+ or CD8+ T cells sorted from blood, taken in a trial of the OX40 agonist ivuxolimab. The receptor source for this set is an adult with an advanced solid tumor such as melanoma, head and neck, liver or kidney cancer.

The chain employs TRBV7-8 and TRBJ1-5; 8 bases are shared with TRBD1. The CDR3 spans 17 residues. Germline assignment: CDR1 SGHVS and CDR2 FQNEAQ. V shed 0 bases, J shed 0 bases, and the junction held 4 bases outside the gene matches. The CDR3 bases are TGTGCCAGCAGCTTAGCGGGACAGGCCCTTAGCAATCAGCCCCAGCATTTT. Translating gives CASSLAGQALSNQPQHF.

This clone has only one observation. The J gene is TRBJ1-2, the V gene TRBV19; D is perhaps TRBD1 (5 bases). This CDR3 spans 15 amino acids. Trimming pared 1 base from V and 3 bases from J, leaving 12 bases between. The germline V gene has CDR1 LNHDA and CDR2 SQIVND (reference sequence). CDR3 in amino acids: CASSIGGGDYYGYTF. In nucleotides, the CDR3 is TGTGCCAGTAGTATAGGTGGTGGGGACTACTATGGCTACACCTTC.

This sequence joins TRBV27 and TRBJ2-7; D perhaps matches TRBD2 (6 bases). In germline, CDR1 is MNHEY, CDR2 SMNVEV (reference sequence). V lost 3 bases, J lost 3 bases, and 18 bases lay in between. This CDR3 region has 16 residues. CDR3 protein: CASSLGVGRGDYEQYF. In DNA form, the CDR3 reads TGTGCCAGCAGTTTGGGGGTCGGGCGGGGAGACTACGAGCAGTACTTC.

The chain recombines TRBV5-5 with TRBJ2-7, with D uncertain. V lost 3 bases to trimming and J lost 6 bases, with 16 bases between them. The CDR3 runs to 14 residues. In germline, CDR1 is SGHKS, CDR2 YYEKEE (reference sequence). CDR3 nucleotide sequence: TGTGCCAGCAGCTCGATGCCCTTTGTTGGCGAGCAGTACTTC. This codes for CASSSMPFVGEQYF.

The rearrangement uses TRBV7-3 and TRBJ2-2, with 7 bases identical to TRBD1. V shed 4 bases and J 6 bases; nucleotides not matched to a gene: 2. Germline V gene sequence: CDR1 SGHTA, CDR2 FQGTGA. The CDR3 is 13 amino acids. The CDR3 nucleotides are TGTGCCAGCAGCTCGGGACAGCCCGGGGAGCTGTTTTTT. This codes for CASSSGQPGELFF.

V usage is TRBV2 and J usage is TRBJ1-2; 7 nucleotides match TRBD1. V dropped 7 bases and J dropped 1; count of bases not matched to a gene: 9. The CDR3 runs 15 residues. Germline lookup yields CDR1 SNHLY and CDR2 FYNNEI. The CDR3: CASIPDRERNYGYTF. The CDR3 DNA follows: TGTGCCAGCATCCCTGACAGGGAACGTAACTATGGCTACACCTTC.

The gene calls are TRBV6-1 and TRBJ2-3, with 7 bases that match TRBD1. V lost 5 bases to trimming and J lost 5 bases; unmatched junction nucleotides: 7. Germline-derived CDR1 and CDR2 are MNHNS and SASEGT. This CDR3 spans 14 amino acids. The CDR3 sequence is CASSKQGFEDTQYF. The CDR3 DNA follows: TGTGCCAGCAGTAAACAGGGGTTTGAAGATACGCAGTATTTT.

The chain recombines TRBV4-1 with TRBJ2-2, with TRBD2 matching 9 bases. Germline CDR1 is MGHRA and CDR2 is YSYEKL. V lost 5 bases to trimming and J lost 7 bases; unmatched junction nucleotides: 11. The CDR3 is made up of 16 amino acids. The chain's CDR3 is CASSKTGGGVVGELFF. The CDR3 DNA sequence: TGCGCCAGCAGCAAGACGGGCGGGGGGGTTGTCGGGGAGCTGTTTTTT.

The chain joins TRBV2 to TRBJ1-3; 7 nucleotides agree with TRBD1. Unmatched junction bases numbered 5, after V lost 6 bases and J lost 0 bases. Germline V CDR1 and CDR2: SNHLY, FYNNEI. The CDR3 has 15 residues. The CDR3 DNA follows: TGTGCCAGCAGCGCGGGGACAGCCTCTGGAAACACCATATATTTT. This gives the protein CASSAGTASGNTIYF.

This clone was recorded only once. The chain employs TRBV7-2 and TRBJ1-6; no clear D. The CDR3 loop spans 14 amino acids. The germline gives CDR1 SGHTA, CDR2 FQGNSA. V lost 3 bases and J lost 7, with 10 bases in between. CDR3 DNA sequence: TGTGCCAGCAGCTTCGCGGGGAGAAATTCACCCCTCCACTTT. Its translation: CASSFAGRNSPLHF.

The chain has TRBV10-3 and TRBJ1-1, with 8 nucleotides matching TRBD1. The V gene end was trimmed by 3 bases and the J gene end by 11 bases; junction bases not matched to a gene: 5. Germline lookup yields CDR1 ENHRY and CDR2 SYGVKD. The CDR3 is 12 amino acids. CDR3 loop: CAISEGRGPAFF. CDR3 coding DNA: TGTGCCATCAGTGAAGGCAGGGGGCCGGCTTTCTTT.

V usage is TRBV18 and J usage is TRBJ1-6; no clear D. Germline V gene lookup returns CDR1 KGHSH and CDR2 LQKENI. The V gene lost 3 bases and the J gene lost 1 base, with 10 bases spanning the gap. The CDR3 spans 16 residues. For the CDR3, the DNA is TGTGCCAGCTCACCGGGAGTTGATTCCTATAATTCACCCCTCCACTTT. Amino acids: CASSPGVDSYNSPLHF.

This clone was seen more than once but under ten times. The chain is built from TRBV7-8 and TRBJ2-1; 9 bases align to TRBD2. The CDR3 contains 15 residues. Trimming took 5 bases from V and 6 from J; bases not matched to a gene: 8. Germline lookup yields CDR1 SGHVS and CDR2 FQNEAQ. In nucleotides, the CDR3 is TGTGCCAGCAGCCCTCTGGCGGGGGGGTCCAATGAGCAGTTCTTC. Protein: CASSPLAGGSNEQFF.

The genes are TRBV9 and TRBJ2-3, with 14 bases that match TRBD2. J gave up 3 bases and V 4 bases, and 13 bases lay outside the gene matches. The CDR3 runs 19 residues. Germline V lookup: CDR1 SGDLS, CDR2 YYNGEE. The CDR3 nucleotides are TGTGCCAGCAGCCCGGGACTAGCGGGGGCCACGGGAAGGACAGATACGCAGTATTTT. Translated: CASSPGLAGATGRTDTQYF.

The rearrangement uses TRBV6-6 and TRBJ1-1; TRBD1 matches at 8 bases. Per germline, CDR1 MNHNY and CDR2 SVGAGI (reference sequence). This CDR3 contains 16 residues. The V and J ends lost 0 bases and 4 bases, in that order; junction bases with no gene match: 7. For the CDR3, the DNA is TGTGCCAGCAGTTACTCCATTGGGACAGGTGGCACTGAAGCTTTCTTT. It encodes CASSYSIGTGGTEAFF.

This clone was recorded a few times. V is TRBV5-1 and J is TRBJ1-3; D unclear. Germline loops: CDR1 SGHRS, CDR2 YFSETQ. Trimming shortened V by 0 bases and J by 9 bases, and 16 bases separated the two germline ends. CDR3 size: 15 residues. CDR3 loop: CASSLGPLSGGTIYF. CDR3 nucleotides: TGCGCCAGCAGCTTGGGGCCGTTGTCGGGCGGCACCATATATTTT.

The V gene is TRBV6-6, the J gene TRBJ2-3; 7 nucleotides align to TRBD1. Trimming removed 7 bases from V and 2 bases from J; junction bases left unmatched: 9. The CDR3 has 15 residues. CDR1 MNHNY and CDR2 SVGAGI come from the germline V gene (reference sequence). The CDR3 protein is CASTRGKGNTDTQYF. The CDR3 DNA reads TGTGCCAGCACCAGGGGGAAGGGGAACACAGATACGCAGTATTTT.

The chain employs TRBV7-9 and TRBJ1-4; maybe TRBD1 (6 bases). The germline CDR1 and CDR2 sequences are SEHNR and FQNEAQ (reference sequence). CDR3 size: 16 residues. V was clipped by 4 bases and J by 0 bases, with 12 bases between them. For the CDR3, the DNA is TGTGCCAGCAGCTATCAGGGGCTTGCAACTAATGAAAAACTGTTTTTT. Its translation is CASSYQGLATNEKLFF.

The chain has TRBV5-1 and TRBJ1-5, with D maybe TRBD1 (5 bases). The CDR3 spans 14 residues. Germline values: CDR1 SGHRS, CDR2 YFSETQ. Deletions cut 2 bases from V and 4 bases from J, with 10 bases between. The CDR3 region is CASSLGDQNQPQHF. CDR3 coding DNA: TGCGCCAGCAGCTTAGGGGACCAAAATCAGCCCCAGCATTTT.

The rearrangement links TRBV5-1 to TRBJ1-2; 7 bases agree with TRBD1. V lost 0 bases to trimming and J lost 2 bases; unmatched junction nucleotides: 7. This CDR3 comprises 16 residues. CDR1 and CDR2 (germline): SGHRS, YFSETQ. The CDR3 protein is CASSLASQGENYGYTF. The CDR3 DNA reads as TGCGCCAGCAGCTTGGCATCTCAGGGGGAGAACTATGGCTACACCTTC.

In its sample, this clone was seen once. The chain uses TRBV19 and TRBJ1-1, with TRBD1 identical over 10 bases. J lost 2 bases, V lost 1 base, and 1 base had no gene match. In germline, CDR1 is LNHDA, CDR2 SQIVND (reference sequence). The CDR3 runs 15 residues. CDR3 coding DNA: TGTGCCAGTAGTATAGGGGACAGGGGAAACACTGAAGCTTTCTTT. This encodes CASSIGDRGNTEAFF.

This clone was detected only once. The chain couples TRBV2 to TRBJ1-2; the D gene is possibly TRBD1 (5 bases). V was clipped by 6 bases and J by 7 bases, with 9 bases between them. This CDR3 region has 11 residues. Germline V gene data show CDR1 as SNHLY and CDR2 as FYNNEI. The CDR3 nucleotides read TGTGCCAGCAGGCGGAGGGGTGGCTACACCTTC. Translated, it gives CASRRRGGYTF.

CDR3 coding DNA: TGTGCCAGCAGCTTTACCGGCTGGGACAGGGGGCCTGAAAAACTGTTTTTT. Translated, it gives CASSFTGWDRGPEKLFF. The rearrangement uses TRBV7-9 and TRBJ1-4, with 12 bases identical to TRBD1. J was trimmed by 7 bases and V by 3 bases; bases with no gene match: 9. The CDR3 sequence is 17 residues long. CDR1 and CDR2 from the germline V gene are SEHNR and FQNEAQ (reference sequence).

CDR3 bases: TGTGCCAGCATGGTTAACAGGGGGCCGGGAAACACCATATATTTT. Translated, it gives CASMVNRGPGNTIYF. This chain links TRBV6-1 with TRBJ1-3; the match to TRBD1 covers 9 bases. V lost 7 bases to trimming and J lost 4 bases; unmatched junction nucleotides: 8. The CDR3 has 15 residues. Germline CDR1 is MNHNS and CDR2 is SASEGT.

V gene TRBV5-1 combines with J gene TRBJ2-7, with TRBD1 matching 8 bases. V lost 0 bases, J lost 1 base, and 15 bases stayed unmatched. The CDR3 covers 19 residues. The germline CDR1 and CDR2 sequences are SGHRS and YFSETQ. The CDR3 reads CASSLDYFAGQGNSYEQYF. DNA for the CDR3: TGCGCCAGCAGCTTGGATTATTTCGCCGGACAGGGAAATTCCTACGAGCAGTACTTC.

The chain recombines TRBV6-5 with TRBJ2-3; 9 nucleotides line up with TRBD2. Trimming took 6 bases from V and 5 from J; bases not matched to a gene: 6. The CDR3 length is 14 residues. Per germline, CDR1 MNHEY and CDR2 SVGAGI. In DNA, the CDR3 is TGTGCCAGCAGAGGCGGGGGGGCCAGAGATACGCAGTATTTT. This codes for CASRGGGARDTQYF.

In its sample, this clone was seen once. This CDR3 is CASSGGGPGSNYGYTF. In DNA, the CDR3 is TGCGCCAGCAGCGGCGGGGGACCCGGGTCTAACTATGGCTACACCTTC. The gene calls are TRBV5-1 and TRBJ1-2; D is possibly TRBD1 (5 bases). CDR1 and CDR2 from the germline V gene are SGHRS and YFSETQ. There are 16 residues in the CDR3. Between the trimmed V and J ends, which lost 4 bases and 0 bases, there was a span of 16 bases.

J is TRBJ2-1 and V is TRBV29-1, with D tentatively TRBD1 or TRBD2 (5 bases each). V was pared by 5 bases and J by 9 bases, with 11 bases between. The germline gives CDR1 SQVTM, CDR2 ANQGSEA. This CDR3 spans 11 amino acids. CDR3 DNA sequence: TGCAGCGTTACTAGGGGTACTGAGCAGTTCTTC. Its translation is CSVTRGTEQFF.

This chain links TRBV29-1 with TRBJ1-1, with D perhaps matching TRBD1 (6 bases). Germline CDR1 is SQVTM and CDR2 is ANQGSEA. The CDR3 is 12 amino acids. V was pared by 4 bases and J by 6 bases, with 12 bases between. The CDR3 DNA reads TGCAGCGTTGCCCAGGGGACACCTGAAGCTTTCTTT. Residues: CSVAQGTPEAFF.